Detailed here is one TCR beta chain. The record originates from a study of blood T cell repertoires in COVID-19. Study-wide background: Collection of acute and convalescent COVID-19 samples took place in the United States, Italy and Spain. The cDNA or gDNA used as material had been derived from T cells, B-cell-depleted T cells, or PBMCs.

Germline V gene data show CDR1 as KGHDR and CDR2 as SFDVKD. This CDR3 is built from 16 residues. Trimming left V 1 base short and J 4 bases short, with 13 bases between. Original handling: Cell counts per sample came from amplifying reference gene primers. TCRdb keeps only in-frame clones here, not all; method: immunoSEQ multiplex PCR. D and trimming were read from the DNA, whereas the V and J calls and clone size are those reported in that table. Altogether approximately 92,000 clones are present, over 80% being singletons, with the ten largest covering under 20%. The sample taken for sequencing was peripheral blood. The receptor was derived from an elderly man with acute or convalescent COVID-19. The chain carries TRBV24-1 and TRBJ2-1, with D perhaps matching TRBD2 (6 bases). The CDR3 region is CATSDFRGTFYNEQFF. The CDR3 region has the DNA TGTGCCACCAGTGATTTCCGCGGGACCTTTTACAATGAGCAGTTCTTC.